This T cell receptor beta chain was identified in a study of T cells in Graves' hyperthyroidism and ophthalmopathy. Whole-study results and caveats: Most expanded thyroid clonotypes above 0.001 also appeared in blood.

The investigators amplified TCR beta CDR3 regions from RNA transcripts. Primed by the HTBI set, a first-round RT-PCR was run on the TCR CDR3. TCRdb reprocessed the multiplex PCR reads via MiXCR and lists one record per CDR3 protein. The table lists roughly 35,000 distinct CDR3 sequences, roughly half of them singletons. With V trimmed by 6 bases and J by 1 base, 2 bases remained unmatched. Germline CDR1 reads WSHSY; CDR2 reads SAAADI. This CDR3 spans 14 amino acids. Concerning this clonotype itself: Its target is not known.

Specimen: blood. This chain links TRBV10-2 with TRBJ2-5; TRBD1 matches 10 bases. The sequence derives from a woman aged 40 to 50 with Graves' ophthalmopathy. The CDR3 loop is CASRGDRGQETQYF. The CDR3 region has the DNA TGCGCCAGCAGGGGGGACAGGGGCCAAGAGACCCAGTACTTC.